The rows below give T cell receptor beta chains drawn from one sample of a study of technical replicates of blood from a few donors. The data were produced by immunoSEQ multiplex PCR, yet TCRdb's version contains in-frame clones alone and is incomplete. The data show approximately 10,000 clones, with over 85% seen just once and over 7.5% held by the top ten. The sample taken for sequencing was PBMCs. These TCRs come from a human donor in good health. Both conserved end residues are part of each CDR3. D genes are given only for firm matches. Size values are once, few and many counts, or a class for expanded clones, and some rows have none.

TRBV15,-,TRBJ2-7,once,CATSRGVEYEQYF,TGTGCCACCAGCCGAGGGGTGGAGTACGAGCAGTACTTC
TRBV18,TRBD1,TRBJ1-5,-,CASSTGTGGQPQHF,TGTGCCAGCTCCACCGGGACAGGGGGTCAGCCCCAGCATTTT
TRBV10-3,TRBD1,TRBJ1-2,-,CAISESWRGRRNYGYTF,TGTGCCATCAGTGAGTCATGGAGGGGGCGCCGGAACTATGGCTACACCTTC
TRBV5-6,-,TRBJ2-2,-,CASSLTGPTGELFF,TGTGCCAGCAGTTTGACAGGCCCCACCGGGGAGCTGTTTTTT
TRBV18,-,TRBJ2-7,-,CASSPNRETGEQYF,TGTGCCAGCTCACCAAACAGGGAAACGGGAGAGCAGTACTTC
TRBV10-1,-,TRBJ2-7,-,CASSPGLPVEQYF,TGCGCCAGCAGTCCGGGACTCCCCGTCGAGCAGTACTTC
TRBV19,-,TRBJ1-5,-,CASSGGWANQPQHF,TGTGCCAGTAGTGGGGGGTGGGCCAATCAGCCCCAGCATTTT
TRBV6-6,TRBD2,TRBJ2-1,-,CASSYSASGRNEQFF,TGTGCCAGCAGTTACTCGGCTAGCGGGAGGAATGAGCAGTTCTTC
TRBV27,TRBD2,TRBJ2-1,-,CASSFAGGDYNEQFF,TGTGCCAGCAGTTTTGCGGGAGGCGACTACAATGAGCAGTTCTTC
TRBV10-1,-,TRBJ1-2,-,CASSAGDYGYTF,TGCGCCAGCAGTGCCGGTGACTATGGCTACACCTTC
TRBV6-5,-,TRBJ2-1,-,CASSTLREQFF,TGTGCCAGCAGTACTTTGCGGGAGCAGTTCTTC
TRBV30,-,TRBJ2-6,-,CAWRRDSGANVLTF,TGTGCCTGGCGACGGGACTCTGGGGCCAACGTCCTGACTTTC
TRBV6-1,-,TRBJ2-5,-,CASSEGLLQETQYF,TGTGCCAGCAGTGAGGGACTGCTCCAAGAGACCCAGTACTTC
TRBV6-5,TRBD2,TRBJ2-3,-,CASSRTSGKGDTQYF,TGTGCCAGCAGTCGGACTAGCGGAAAAGGAGATACGCAGTATTTT
TRBV6-5,-,TRBJ1-2,-,CASSSPDRGYGYTF,TGTGCCAGCAGTTCCCCGGACAGAGGGTATGGCTACACCTTC
TRBV6-1,-,TRBJ1-4,-,CASGDGTSNEKLFF,TGTGCCAGCGGCGACGGGACTTCTAATGAAAAACTGTTTTTT
TRBV7-3,TRBD1,TRBJ1-1,-,CASRQSEGQKAFF,TGTGCCAGCAGGCAATCTGAGGGACAGAAAGCTTTCTTT
TRBV2,-,TRBJ2-7,-,CASAQPFEGEQYF,TGTGCCAGCGCCCAGCCCTTTGAGGGAGAGCAGTACTTC
TRBV5-1,TRBD2,TRBJ2-1,-,CASSLEPSGVGEQFF,TGCGCCAGCAGCTTGGAGCCTAGCGGGGTCGGGGAGCAGTTCTTC
TRBV6-4,TRBD1,TRBJ2-7,-,CASSAGTGAYEQYF,TGTGCCAGCAGCGCCGGGACAGGGGCCTACGAGCAGTACTTC
TRBV23-1,-,TRBJ2-2,-,CASSQFRVTNAGELFF,TGCGCCAGCAGTCAATTTCGGGTTACGAACGCCGGGGAGCTGTTTTTT
TRBV6-4,TRBD2,TRBJ2-2,-,CASSSGSTGELFF,TGTGCCAGCAGTAGCGGGAGCACCGGGGAGCTGTTTTTT
TRBV27,-,TRBJ1-2,-,CASSLSGAVDGYTF,TGTGCCAGCAGTTTATCAGGGGCCGTGGATGGCTACACCTTC
TRBV7-3,-,TRBJ2-2,-,CASSPFGKPNTGELFF,TGTGCCAGCAGCCCCTTCGGGAAACCGAACACCGGGGAGCTGTTTTTT
TRBV6-6,TRBD2,TRBJ2-5,-,CASSYGRGGRETQYF,TGTGCCAGCAGTTACGGGCGGGGGGGTCGGGAGACCCAGTACTTC
TRBV7-2,-,TRBJ1-5,-,CASSLAPGFKPQHF,TGTGCCAGCAGCTTAGCCCCAGGTTTTAAGCCCCAGCATTTT
TRBV7-8,-,TRBJ2-7,once,CASSSQRREQYF,TGTGCCAGCAGCTCCCAGCGGAGGGAGCAGTACTTC
TRBV5-6,TRBD2,TRBJ2-1,-,CASTSGLEGWNEQFF,TGTGCCAGCACCTCGGGACTAGAAGGCTGGAATGAGCAGTTCTTC
TRBV10-3,-,TRBJ2-1,-,CASDESQGEQFF,TGTGCCAGCGACGAAAGCCAGGGTGAGCAGTTCTTC
TRBV21-1,-,TRBJ1-5,-,CASPRGSFPFPNQPQHF,TGTGCCAGCCCCCGAGGGAGTTTTCCATTCCCCAATCAGCCCCAGCATTTT
TRBV2,-,TRBJ2-7,-,CASSEDSSWGEQYF,TGTGCCAGCAGTGAGGACTCCTCTTGGGGTGAGCAGTACTTC
TRBV19,-,TRBJ1-2,-,CASSKTNYGYTF,TGTGCCAGTAGTAAGACAAACTATGGCTACACCTTC
TRBV6-1,-,TRBJ1-3,-,CASSEIHSSGNTIYF,TGTGCCAGCAGTGAAATTCACAGCTCTGGAAACACCATATATTTT
TRBV2,TRBD1,TRBJ1-1,-,CASSKEWTGNTEAFF,TGTGCCAGCAGCAAGGAATGGACAGGGAACACTGAAGCTTTCTTT